The clone carrying this TCR beta chain has a single count. Its target is not known. V lost 5 bases to trimming and J lost 3 bases, with 18 bases between them. The CDR3 contains 16 residues. Germline-derived CDR1 and CDR2 are SGHVS and FQNEAQ. The time point was: blood from clinic visit 5 months post-surgery; TSC patient then seizure free. The sequenced cases were selected for having the highest brain T cell transcript signatures. Patients received at least one anti-epileptic drug before surgery. The data were taken from a study of brain T cells in children with intractable seizures. Points from the study as a whole: Pre- and post-surgery blood differed in depth, so pre-surgery absences may be undersampling. Viral specificity was inferred only from CDR3 similarity; HCMV serostatus was unknown.

The data were produced by immunoSEQ multiplex PCR, yet TCRdb's version contains in-frame clones alone and is incomplete. This table holds about 350,000 clones, approximately 93% found once. Sequenced here: peripheral blood, sampled approximately 5 months after surgery. The chain couples TRBV7-8 to TRBJ2-3, with D possibly being TRBD1 or TRBD2 (6 bases each). The source is a boy younger than two with tuberous sclerosis and intractable seizures. CDR3 protein: CASSPTGARSTDTQYF. CDR3 in DNA: TGTGCCAGCAGCCCGACGGGGGCGAGGAGTACAGATACGCAGTATTTT. The full variable domain, in which reference TRBV7-8 and TRBJ2-3 provide the parts outside the CDR3, is GAGVSQSPRYKVAKRGQDVALRCDPISGHVSLFWYQQALGQGPEFLTYFQNEAQLDKSGLPSDRFFAERPEGSVSTLKIQRTQQEDSAVYLCASSPTGARSTDTQYFGPGTRLTVL.